This T cell receptor beta chain emerged from a study of neurological immune-mediated disorders. General study findings and limits: Private repertoires in all groups were suggested by the finding that expanded clones across subjects shared no CDR3 amino acid sequences.

TCRdb processed the 5' RACE reads anew with MiXCR; each CDR3 protein has one entry. In the table there are over 55,000 distinct CDR3 sequences, about 2.5% of which are singletons. Germline CDR1 DFQATT, CDR2 SNEGSKA (reference sequence). This CDR3 spans 8 amino acids. This clonotype was detected many times. The antigen remains unidentified. Germline is not matched at one junction end, which may reflect a read error. Material: PBMCs. The chain employs TRBV20-1 and TRBJ2-3, with D uncertain. The receptor was derived from a man over 45 with multiple sclerosis. Written as DNA, the CDR3 is TGCAGTGGCACAGAGGCTAACTTT. Translating it yields CSGTEANF.